This TCR beta chain comes out of a study of circulating tumor DNA in untreated peripheral T-cell lymphoma. Study context: Serial serum during treatment, plus baseline serum, was used to track tumor TCR clonotype ctDNA.

Per the germline V gene, CDR1 is SGHVS and CDR2 is FQNEAQ. Unmatched junction bases numbered 4, after V lost 5 bases and J lost 8 bases. The CDR3 is made up of 13 amino acids. A remark on this clone: The antigen is unknown.

The repertoire was sequenced with immunoSEQ multiplex PCR; TCRdb's copy has only in-frame clones and lacks some. The sample has about 460 clones; about 73% are singletons. Study results and caveats: In approximately 78% of patients, tumor-specific clonotypes were identified. After two cycles, ctDNA cleared in 38% of serially sampled patients.

Specimen: cell-free DNA from blood serum. The chain links TRBV7-8 to TRBJ2-1, with TRBD1 matching over 9 bases. The source is a human donor with peripheral T-cell lymphoma. This chain's CDR3 is CASSLGTGYEQFF. CDR3 in DNA: TGTGCCAGCAGCCTCGGGACAGGGTATGAGCAGTTCTTC.